This is a list of T cell receptor beta chains from one sample in a study of Ad26.COV2.S vaccination and SARS-CoV-2 variants. TCRdb's table, derived via immunoSEQ multiplex PCR, lists solely in-frame clones and lacks some. The table lists 320,000 or so clones, roughly 90% of them singletons. The sample was peripheral blood, taken in a trial of Ad26.COV2.S vaccine versus placebo. These receptors were taken from a person aged 18-65 years who received the Ad26.COV2.S COVID-19 vaccine or a placebo. Both conserved end residues are part of each CDR3. The order of the fields is J gene, V gene, D gene, clone size, CDR3 DNA, CDR3 protein. The D gene is left open where the match is weak. For some rows the clone size is stated as once, few or many, or as a class when expanded; others skip it.

j_gene: TRBJ2-2
v_gene: TRBV5-4
d_gene: TRBD1
abundance: NA
CDR3nt: TGTGCCAGCAGCTTGGATTTGGACAGGGGTCATCCCAACACCGGGGAGCTGTTTTTT
CDR3aa: CASSLDLDRGHPNTGELFF

j_gene: TRBJ2-5
v_gene: TRBV6-2/TRBV6-3
d_gene: TRBD1
abundance: once
CDR3nt: TGTGCCAGCAGTTACACGGGACAGGGAGAGACCCAGTACTTC
CDR3aa: CASSYTGQGETQYF

j_gene: TRBJ1-6
v_gene: TRBV5-1
d_gene: TRBD1
abundance: NA
CDR3nt: TGCGCCAGCAGCTTGGAGGGGGCGAATTCACCCCTCCACTTT
CDR3aa: CASSLEGANSPLHF

j_gene: TRBJ2-1
v_gene: TRBV3-1/TRBV3-2
d_gene: NA
abundance: NA
CDR3nt: TGTGCCAGCAGCGAGGTCGGGGGGCGCAATGAGCAGTTCTTC
CDR3aa: CASSEVGGRNEQFF

j_gene: TRBJ1-1
v_gene: TRBV11-2
d_gene: NA
abundance: NA
CDR3nt: TGTGCCAGCAGCTGGGCAGGGGTGAACACTGAAGCTTTCTTT
CDR3aa: CASSWAGVNTEAFF

j_gene: TRBJ1-2
v_gene: TRBV7-9
d_gene: NA
abundance: NA
CDR3nt: TGTGCCAGCAGCTTTCTCAGAGGGGCGATTGTCGGCTACACCTTC
CDR3aa: CASSFLRGAIVGYTF

j_gene: TRBJ2-1
v_gene: TRBV24-1
d_gene: TRBD2
abundance: NA
CDR3nt: TGTGCCACCAGTGATTGGGGGCTAGCGGGTGAGCAGTTCTTC
CDR3aa: CATSDWGLAGEQFF

j_gene: TRBJ1-1
v_gene: TRBV6-6
d_gene: NA
abundance: few
CDR3nt: TGTGCCAGCAGTCCCGACTGGGACACTGAAGCTTTCTTT
CDR3aa: CASSPDWDTEAFF

j_gene: TRBJ2-3
v_gene: TRBV3-1/TRBV3-2
d_gene: NA
abundance: NA
CDR3nt: TGTGCCAGCAGCCCGAGGTCAGATACGCAGTATTTT
CDR3aa: CASSPRSDTQYF

j_gene: TRBJ1-1
v_gene: TRBV7-9
d_gene: NA
abundance: NA
CDR3nt: TGTGCCAGCAGCATCCCCTGGGTGAACACTGAAGCTTTCTTT
CDR3aa: CASSIPWVNTEAFF

j_gene: TRBJ1-5
v_gene: TRBV7-8
d_gene: NA
abundance: once
CDR3nt: TGTGCCAGCAGCTTAACCAGCAATCAGCCCCAGCATTTT
CDR3aa: CASSLTSNQPQHF

j_gene: TRBJ2-5
v_gene: TRBV5-1
d_gene: NA
abundance: NA
CDR3nt: TGCGCCAGCAGCTTGGCCGGCCTCCTCCAAGAGACCCAGTACTTC
CDR3aa: CASSLAGLLQETQYF

j_gene: TRBJ1-4
v_gene: TRBV18
d_gene: NA
abundance: NA
CDR3nt: TGTGCCAGCTCACCACGGGGGGCGCGCGATGAAAAACTGTTTTTT
CDR3aa: CASSPRGARDEKLFF

j_gene: TRBJ1-2
v_gene: TRBV6-5
d_gene: NA
abundance: NA
CDR3nt: TGTGCCAGCAGTTCCTCACGGGGGCGATACCCTTATGGCTACACCTTC
CDR3aa: CASSSSRGRYPYGYTF

j_gene: TRBJ2-6
v_gene: TRBV6-2/TRBV6-3
d_gene: NA
abundance: few
CDR3nt: TGTGCCAGCAGTTCACGGGTATTGGTCTCTGGGGCCAACGTCCTGACTTTC
CDR3aa: CASSSRVLVSGANVLTF

j_gene: TRBJ2-2
v_gene: TRBV9
d_gene: NA
abundance: once
CDR3nt: TGTGCCAGCAGCGAATTGGTTACGAACACCGGGGAGCTGTTTTTT
CDR3aa: CASSELVTNTGELFF

j_gene: TRBJ2-2
v_gene: TRBV5-1
d_gene: TRBD2
abundance: NA
CDR3nt: TGCGCCAGCAGCTTGAGCGGGAGTAGCACCGGGGAGCTGTTTTTT
CDR3aa: CASSLSGSSTGELFF

j_gene: TRBJ2-1
v_gene: TRBV6-6
d_gene: NA
abundance: NA
CDR3nt: TGTGCCAGCAGTTACGGGACCGCCGCCGTACAGTTCTTC
CDR3aa: CASSYGTAAVQFF

j_gene: TRBJ1-1
v_gene: TRBV27
d_gene: NA
abundance: NA
CDR3nt: TGTGCCAGCCTGGACAGAGTGAACACTGAAGCTTTCTTT
CDR3aa: CASLDRVNTEAFF

j_gene: TRBJ1-2
v_gene: TRBV9
d_gene: TRBD1
abundance: NA
CDR3nt: TGTGCCAGCAGTCGTAGTTGGCAGGGGGCTGTCTATGGCTACACCTTC
CDR3aa: CASSRSWQGAVYGYTF

j_gene: TRBJ2-1
v_gene: TRBV7-9
d_gene: NA
abundance: NA
CDR3nt: TGTGCCAGCAGCTTTATTCCGGGTGGGGTCAATGAGCAGTTCTTC
CDR3aa: CASSFIPGGVNEQFF

j_gene: TRBJ2-1
v_gene: TRBV18
d_gene: TRBD2
abundance: NA
CDR3nt: TGTGCCAGCTCAAGACTAGCGGGAGCCAGTGAGCAGTTCTTC
CDR3aa: CASSRLAGASEQFF

j_gene: TRBJ1-1
v_gene: TRBV11-2
d_gene: NA
abundance: NA
CDR3nt: TGTGCCAGCAGTCCCAGGGTTGGGAACACTGAAGCTTTCTTT
CDR3aa: CASSPRVGNTEAFF

j_gene: TRBJ2-5
v_gene: TRBV5-1
d_gene: NA
abundance: once
CDR3nt: TGCGCCAGCAGGCGAGAGACCCAGTACTTC
CDR3aa: CASRRETQYF

j_gene: TRBJ2-2
v_gene: TRBV15
d_gene: TRBD2
abundance: NA
CDR3nt: TGTGCCACCAGCATTACTAGCGGGGCGAACACCGGGGAGCTGTTTTTT
CDR3aa: CATSITSGANTGELFF

j_gene: TRBJ2-7
v_gene: TRBV4-1
d_gene: TRBD1
abundance: NA
CDR3nt: TGCGCCAGCAGCCCTTCCCAGACAGGGTCCCACGAGCAGTACTTC
CDR3aa: CASSPSQTGSHEQYF

j_gene: TRBJ1-1
v_gene: TRBV4-2
d_gene: NA
abundance: NA
CDR3nt: TGTGCCAGCAGCCAAGAGTACAGTCTGAACACTGAAGCTTTCTTT
CDR3aa: CASSQEYSLNTEAFF

j_gene: TRBJ2-4
v_gene: TRBV6-5
d_gene: NA
abundance: NA
CDR3nt: TGTGCCAGCAGGCCGGGGACAGCCAAAAACATTCAGTACTTC
CDR3aa: CASRPGTAKNIQYF

j_gene: TRBJ1-1
v_gene: TRBV19
d_gene: NA
abundance: NA
CDR3nt: TGTGCCAGTAGCACAGGTCCCTTGAACACTGAAGCTTTCTTT
CDR3aa: CASSTGPLNTEAFF

j_gene: TRBJ1-2
v_gene: TRBV7-2
d_gene: NA
abundance: NA
CDR3nt: TGTGCCAGCAGACAGCGGGAGAGCGTTTATGGCTACACCTTC
CDR3aa: CASRQRESVYGYTF

j_gene: TRBJ2-7
v_gene: TRBV28
d_gene: NA
abundance: NA
CDR3nt: TGTGCCAGCAGGACTAGAAACTACGAGCAGTACTTC
CDR3aa: CASRTRNYEQYF

j_gene: TRBJ1-1
v_gene: TRBV5-1
d_gene: NA
abundance: NA
CDR3nt: TGCGCCAGCATATCCCCAGGGAGGGGCACTGAAGCTTTCTTT
CDR3aa: CASISPGRGTEAFF